The next 22 T cell receptor beta chains were all read from a single sample in a study of PD-L1 blockade in urothelial cancer. This sample's time point: peripheral blood 6 weeks after treatment start. Repertoires were generated with immunoSEQ multiplex PCR, while TCRdb's copy carries only in-frame clones and drops some. The data hold about 36,000 clones, with 84% observed a single time. The sample consisted of PBMCs, taken around atezolizumab (anti-PD-L1) treatment. The source of these receptors is a middle-aged man with urothelial cancer.

This clone has a single count. The chain is built from TRBV4-2 and TRBJ1-2; D gene ambiguous. Trimming shortened V by 0 bases and J by 6 bases, and 8 bases separated the two germline ends. CDR3 length equals 13 residues. Looked up from germline, CDR1 is LGHNA and CDR2 is YNFKEQ. The CDR3 loop reads CASSQDWPDGYTF. The CDR3 bases are TGTGCCAGCAGCCAAGATTGGCCAGATGGCTACACCTTC.

V and J are TRBV6-5 and TRBJ1-6; D might be TRBD1 (6 bases). Trimming stripped 7 bases from V and 7 bases from J, with 17 bases between. The CDR3 contains 15 residues. Germline CDR1 reads MNHEY; CDR2 reads SVGAGI. As DNA, the CDR3 is TGTGCCAGCAACCAAGCAGGGGTGGGAAATTCACCCCTCCACTTT. Translation gives CASNQAGVGNSPLHF.

The chain joins TRBV18 to TRBJ1-5; D ambiguous. CDR3 length equals 13 residues. Germline values: CDR1 KGHSH, CDR2 LQKENI. The germline V and J ends were trimmed by 5 bases and 4 bases, with 9 bases remaining between them. CDR3 in DNA: TGTGCCAGCTCAACCGGGGAAAATCAGCCCCAGCATTTT. Translation: CASSTGENQPQHF.

This chain connects TRBV7-9 to TRBJ2-7, with D possibly matching TRBD1 (5 bases). The CDR3 covers 13 residues. CDR1 is SEHNR and CDR2 is FQNEAQ in the germline V gene (reference sequence). The ends were cut back, 8 bases at V and 5 bases at J, with 16 bases in the middle. The CDR3 loop is CASQGEVGHEQYF. The CDR3 DNA is TGTGCCAGCCAAGGGGAAGTGGGCCACGAGCAGTACTTC.

The chain has TRBV19 and TRBJ1-1; 8 bases match TRBD1. The V gene end was trimmed by 5 bases and the J gene end by 1 base; junction bases not matched to a gene: 6. CDR1 LNHDA and CDR2 SQIVND come from the germline V gene (reference sequence). The CDR3 has 15 residues. CDR3 in amino acids: CASSGRGRANTEAFF. The CDR3 region has the DNA TGTGCCAGTAGTGGCAGGGGGCGGGCGAACACTGAAGCTTTCTTT.

V usage is TRBV6-5 and J usage is TRBJ2-1; D perhaps matches TRBD2 (5 bases). The ends were cut back, 0 bases at V and 7 bases at J, with 7 bases in the middle. Per the germline V gene, CDR1 is MNHEY and CDR2 is SVGAGI. CDR3 size: 13 residues. CDR3 sequence reads: CASSYSGENEQFF. The CDR3 coding sequence is TGTGCCAGCAGTTACTCGGGAGAAAATGAGCAGTTCTTC.

The chain links TRBV6-5 to TRBJ1-1; D uncertain. Germline CDR1 reads MNHEY; CDR2 reads SVGAGI. V was trimmed by 6 bases and J by 5 bases, leaving 13 bases between them. CDR3 length: 13 residues. DNA for the CDR3: TGTGCCAGCAGAACAGAGACGGAAACTGAAGCTTTCTTT. Amino acid sequence: CASRTETETEAFF.

This chain uses TRBV9 with TRBJ1-3; the D gene is possibly TRBD1 (5 bases). V gave up 3 bases and J gave up 1 base, with 8 bases separating them. The CDR3 is made up of 14 amino acids. The germline V gene has CDR1 SGDLS and CDR2 YYNGEE. The CDR3 coding sequence is TGTGCCAGCAGCGAGCAGGGATCTGGAAACACCATATATTTT. Translating it yields CASSEQGSGNTIYF. Drawing the rest from reference TRBV9 and TRBJ1-3, the complete variable domain is DSGVTQTPKHLITATGQRVTLRCSPRSGDLSVYWYQQSLDQGLQFLIQYYNGEERAKGNILERFSAQQFPDLHSELNLSSLELGDSALYFCASSEQGSGNTIYFGEGSWLTVV.

The table lists this clone with a count of one. The V and J genes are TRBV10-2 and TRBJ2-2; TRBD2 aligns across 7 bases. The J segment lost 3 bases and the V segment lost 5 bases, leaving 6 bases of the junction unmatched. The CDR3 is 15 residues long. Germline V lookup: CDR1 WSHSY, CDR2 SAAADI. CDR3 residues: CASSSGTTHTGELFF. The CDR3 DNA reads as TGCGCCAGCAGTTCCGGGACTACCCACACCGGGGAGCTGTTTTTT.

CDR3 bases: TGTGCCAGCAGTCCCGTCGGCCTAGCGGGAGGCGAGCAGTACTTC. This gives the protein CASSPVGLAGGEQYF. The chain is built from TRBV28 and TRBJ2-7; 11 bases are shared with TRBD2. The CDR3 length is 15 residues. Trimming took 5 bases from V and 6 from J; bases not matched to a gene: 9. Germline CDR1 reads MDHEN; CDR2 reads SYDVKM.

V is TRBV11-2 and J is TRBJ2-1; TRBD1 aligns across 11 bases. This CDR3 has 15 residues. Germline V lookup: CDR1 SGHAT, CDR2 FQNNGV. V shed 5 bases and J 4 bases; nucleotides not matched to a gene: 4. The CDR3 DNA is TGTGCCAGCAGCGAGGACAGGGGGCCGTACAATGAGCAGTTCTTC. It codes for CASSEDRGPYNEQFF.

This chain connects TRBV19 to TRBJ1-5, with D uncertain. CDR3 length: 15 amino acids. The germline CDR1 and CDR2 sequences are LNHDA and SQIVND (reference sequence). Trimming stripped 6 bases from V and 0 bases from J, with 12 bases between. CDR3 nucleotides: TGTGCCAGTAGAGTCCTGGGCAATAGCAATCAGCCCCAGCATTTT. It yields the protein CASRVLGNSNQPQHF.

The genes are TRBV28 and TRBJ1-5; D possibly corresponds to TRBD1 (5 bases). The V and J ends lost 6 bases and 7 bases respectively, with 16 bases between them. Germline values: CDR1 MDHEN, CDR2 SYDVKM. This CDR3 is 14 amino acids long. CDR3 sequence (DNA): TGTGCCAGCAGCCCTTCCCAGGGTACCCAGCCCCAGCATTTT. Protein: CASSPSQGTQPQHF.

The chain links TRBV28 to TRBJ2-3, with a weak D call TRBD2 (5 bases). Trimming left V 5 bases short and J 2 bases short, with 17 bases between. Germline V gives CDR1 MDHEN, CDR2 SYDVKM. The CDR3 spans 16 residues. CDR3 sequence: CASSRVAPLSTDTQYF. DNA for the CDR3: TGTGCCAGCAGTCGCGTAGCGCCCTTATCCACAGATACGCAGTATTTT.

This clone was seen only once. At one end the junction does not follow the germline gene, possibly because of a read error. The V gene is TRBV7-7, the J gene TRBJ2-1; TRBD1 is a possible D gene (7 bases). Germline loops: CDR1 SSHAT, CDR2 FNYEAQ (reference sequence). This CDR3 spans 16 amino acids. CDR3 coding DNA: TGTGCTAGCAGCTTAGGGGGCGTCGGGGGAATAAATGAGCAGTTCTTC. Its translation is CASSLGGVGGINEQFF.

The J gene is TRBJ1-2, the V gene TRBV30, with D perhaps TRBD1 (5 bases). Per germline, CDR1 GTSNPN and CDR2 SVGIG (reference sequence). The CDR3 is made up of 12 amino acids. V shed 1 base and J shed 5 bases, with 8 bases lying between them. The CDR3: CAWSAGWYGYTF. The CDR3 coding sequence is TGTGCCTGGAGTGCAGGGTGGTATGGCTACACCTTC.

The chain links TRBV5-4 to TRBJ1-4; 7 positions match TRBD1. V shed 6 bases, J shed 3 bases, and the junction held 5 bases outside the gene matches. Germline V CDR1 and CDR2: SGHNT, YYREEE (reference sequence). The CDR3 runs 14 residues. The CDR3 spells CASNLQGSNEKLFF. In DNA, the CDR3 is TGTGCCAGCAACTTACAGGGGTCTAATGAAAAACTGTTTTTT.

This sequence joins TRBV9 and TRBJ2-2, with D perhaps TRBD1 (5 bases). The V gene lost 0 bases and the J gene lost 6 bases, with 6 bases spanning the gap. CDR3 length: 13 residues. The germline gives CDR1 SGDLS, CDR2 YYNGEE. The CDR3 DNA sequence: TGTGCCAGCAGCGTAGCAGGGTCCGGGGAGCTGTTTTTT. The encoded protein is CASSVAGSGELFF.

This rearrangement joins TRBV5-6 to TRBJ1-2; TRBD1 matches at 9 bases. This CDR3 has 17 residues. Germline CDR1 SGHDT, CDR2 YYEEEE. Trimming took 3 bases from V and 1 from J; bases not matched to a gene: 10. The CDR3 bases are TGTGCCAGCAGCTCCACAGGGGGCTCCAAGGGTAACTATGGCTACACCTTC. Protein product: CASSSTGGSKGNYGYTF. Full variable domain (missing parts from reference TRBV5-6 and TRBJ1-2): DAGVTQSPTHLIKTRGQQVTLRCSPKSGHDTVSWYQQALGQGPQFIFQYYEEEERQRGNFPDRFSGHQFPNYSSELNVNALLLGDSALYLCASSSTGGSKGNYGYTFGSGTRLTVV.

This clone was detected only once. The chain is built from TRBV19 and TRBJ2-7; 9 bases line up with TRBD2. The V gene's germline CDR1 is LNHDA and CDR2 SQIVND (reference sequence). The CDR3 length is 16 residues. V trimming: 7 bases; J trimming: 2 bases; junction bases outside the gene matches: 12. This chain's CDR3 is CASTPSAGGGPYEQYF. In nucleotides, the CDR3 is TGTGCCAGTACTCCTTCGGCGGGAGGGGGGCCCTACGAGCAGTACTTC.

The chain joins TRBV4-2 to TRBJ2-1, with D unresolved. Germline assignment: CDR1 LGHNA and CDR2 YNFKEQ. The CDR3 is made up of 18 amino acids. Trimming took off 1 base at V and 3 bases at J, with 19 bases between the two ends. The CDR3 is CASSQVSLGVGYYNEQFF. Written as DNA, the CDR3 is TGTGCCAGCAGCCAAGTATCGTTAGGTGTCGGGTACTACAATGAGCAGTTCTTC.

The chain employs TRBV28 and TRBJ1-4; D unresolved. Germline V lookup: CDR1 MDHEN, CDR2 SYDVKM. V gave up 6 bases and J gave up 7 bases, with 18 bases separating them. This CDR3 spans 15 amino acids. Here the CDR3 DNA reads TGTGCCAGCAGGGTGTTGGGCGCGATCGGTGAAAAACTGTTTTTT. Protein: CASRVLGAIGEKLFF.